This paragraph covers one TCR beta chain sequence. CDR1 KGHSH and CDR2 LQKENI come from the germline V gene. CDR3 length equals 13 residues. With 3 bases removed from V and 5 bases from J, the gap between germline ends came to 11 bases. The data stem from a study of blood T cell repertoires in COVID-19. Study at large: T cells, B-cell-depleted T cells, or PBMCs supplied cDNA or gDNA.

The protocol was immunoSEQ multiplex PCR, while the TCRdb copy is restricted to in-frame clones and leaves out a portion. The sample includes approximately 300,000 clones, more than 70% of them seen just once. The gene calls are TRBV18 and TRBJ2-7; D ambiguous. The specimen sequenced was peripheral blood. The sequence derives from a woman in her 50s with acute or convalescent COVID-19. The CDR3 DNA reads TGTGCCAGCTCACCCCGACGGAGCAACGAGCAGTACTTC. Its translation: CASSPRRSNEQYF.